A single sample gave rise to the 25 T cell receptor beta chains below, sequenced in a study of shared T cell receptors in the human thymus. Sequenced by immunoSEQ multiplex PCR; TCRdb stores in-frame clones only, minus some. The sample has around 65,000 clones, roughly 95% seen once; the top ten hold around 0.03%. Sequencing was performed on thymocytes. Receptors were obtained from a human donor.

This clone was seen only once. The J gene is TRBJ2-3, the V gene TRBV18; a weak D match, TRBD1 (6 bases). Germline CDR1 KGHSH, CDR2 LQKENI. V was trimmed by 3 bases and J by 2 bases, leaving 15 bases between them. The CDR3 consists of 16 residues. The CDR3 DNA follows: TGTGCCAGCTCACCTGGAGGACAGACCTTCACAGATACGCAGTATTTT. Residues: CASSPGGQTFTDTQYF.

The chain is built from TRBV28 and TRBJ1-1; D unresolved. Deletions cut 6 bases from V and 5 bases from J, with 10 bases between. This CDR3 contains 12 residues. The germline V gene encodes CDR1 MDHEN and CDR2 SYDVKM. CDR3 coding DNA: TGTGCCAGCAGCTTACGGAGGACTGAAGCTTTCTTT. This translates into CASSLRRTEAFF.

V gene TRBV6-6 combines with J gene TRBJ2-3, with D maybe TRBD2 (6 bases). The CDR3 has 16 amino acids. The germline CDR1 and CDR2 sequences are MNHNY and SVGAGI (reference sequence). The V end lost 2 bases, the J end lost 4 bases, and 16 bases lay between the germline ends. The CDR3 coding sequence is TGTGCCAGCAGTTACGGCGGGGTCCGTTTACCAGATACGCAGTATTTT. Translated, it gives CASSYGGVRLPDTQYF.

This clone has just one count. J is TRBJ2-7 and V is TRBV7-7, with 7 bases lining up with TRBD1. This CDR3 is 14 amino acids long. The trim removed 1 base at V and 2 bases at J, leaving 2 bases unmatched. The germline gives CDR1 SSHAT, CDR2 FNYEAQ (reference sequence). Here the CDR3 DNA reads TGTGCCAGCAGCTTAGGGGACAGTACCTACGAGCAGTACTTC. It codes for CASSLGDSTYEQYF.

This clone was detected only once. The J gene is TRBJ2-5, the V gene TRBV28, with TRBD2 identical over 9 bases. Germline loops: CDR1 MDHEN, CDR2 SYDVKM. V shed 2 bases, J shed 5 bases, and the junction held 15 bases outside the gene matches. There are 18 residues in the CDR3. The CDR3 loop is CASSLARGLAGVRETQYF. In nucleotides, the CDR3 is TGTGCCAGCAGTTTAGCCCGAGGGTTAGCGGGGGTCCGGGAGACCCAGTACTTC.

The rearrangement joins TRBV5-5 to TRBJ1-6; TRBD1 is a possible D gene (6 bases). The CDR3 length is 16 residues. Trimming took 7 bases from V and 7 from J, leaving 21 bases between them. Germline V CDR1 and CDR2: SGHKS, YYEKEE (reference sequence). The CDR3 DNA reads TGTGCCAGCTTGGAGGCGACACAGGGAGTGAATTCACCCCTCCACTTT. It is translated as CASLEATQGVNSPLHF.

The rearrangement uses TRBV5-1 and TRBJ2-7; 7 positions match TRBD2. The CDR3 totals 14 residues. The V and J ends lost 0 bases and 6 bases, in that order; junction bases with no gene match: 6. Germline assignment: CDR1 SGHRS and CDR2 YFSETQ. CDR3 in DNA: TGCGCCAGCAGCTTGGGCGGGGGAGTCCGCGAGCAGTACTTC. Translating it yields CASSLGGGVREQYF.

The CDR3: CASSLRPGTGKETQYF. The CDR3 DNA is TGTGCCAGCAGTTTACGTCCCGGGACAGGGAAAGAGACCCAGTACTTC. V gene TRBV28 combines with J gene TRBJ2-5, with 9 bases aligning to TRBD1. Germline V lookup: CDR1 MDHEN, CDR2 SYDVKM. V shed 2 bases and J 3 bases; nucleotides not matched to a gene: 7. There are 16 residues in the CDR3. Drawing the rest from reference TRBV28 and TRBJ2-5, the complete variable domain is DVKVTQSSRYLVKRTGEKVFLECVQDMDHENMFWYRQDPGLGLRLIYFSYDVKMKEKGDIPEGYSVSREKKERFSLILESASTNQTSMYLCASSLRPGTGKETQYFGPGTRLLVL.

CDR3: CASSGGEATEVPGNTIYF. CDR3 DNA sequence: TGTGCCAGTAGTGGAGGGGAAGCCACGGAGGTTCCAGGAAACACCATATATTTT. The V gene is TRBV19, the J gene TRBJ1-3; the D gene is possibly TRBD1 (5 bases). The CDR3 covers 18 residues. V was clipped by 5 bases and J by 4 bases, with 24 bases between them. Per germline, CDR1 LNHDA and CDR2 SQIVND (reference sequence).

The V and J genes are TRBV29-1 and TRBJ1-4, with unresolved D. V was trimmed by 4 bases and J by 8 bases, leaving 17 bases between them. The CDR3 has 14 amino acids. CDR1 is SQVTM and CDR2 is ANQGSEA in the germline V gene. CDR3 DNA: TGCAGCGTTGGGCCAGTAGGAGAAAGAGAAAAACTGTTTTTT. Its protein is CSVGPVGEREKLFF.

A note on this clone: Compared with germline, one end of the junction differs, possibly owing to a read error. The rearrangement links TRBV5-8 to TRBJ2-5, with no clear D. Germline V gene data show CDR1 as SGHTS and CDR2 as YDEGEE. The CDR3 has 9 amino acids. The CDR3 loop reads CASSLVLHF. DNA of the CDR3: TGTGCCAGCAGCTTGGTCCTCCACTTC.

This clone was detected a few times. The chain recombines TRBV14 with TRBJ2-2; D not certain. The germline V gene encodes CDR1 SGHDN and CDR2 FVKESK. Trimming shortened V by 0 bases and J by 7 bases, and 12 bases separated the two germline ends. The length of the CDR3 is 15 residues. The CDR3 loop is CASSQDQGPVGELFF. Written as DNA, the CDR3 is TGTGCCAGCAGCCAAGACCAAGGGCCGGTCGGGGAGCTGTTTTTT.

The CDR3 nucleotides read TGCGCCAGCAGCCACCTCTCCAGGGAGGGGAACACTGAAGCTTTCTTT. This sequence encodes CASSHLSREGNTEAFF. The V gene is TRBV4-1, the J gene TRBJ1-1; TRBD1 is a possible D gene (5 bases). The CDR3 sequence is 16 residues long. Per germline, CDR1 MGHRA and CDR2 YSYEKL. Trimming pared 3 bases from V and 1 base from J, leaving 15 bases between.

The rearrangement links TRBV20-1 to TRBJ2-1; D might be TRBD1 or TRBD2, each matching 5 bases. V lost 5 bases and J lost 12, with 11 bases in between. CDR3 length: 10 amino acids. Germline V lookup: CDR1 DFQATT, CDR2 SNEGSKA (reference sequence). CDR3 DNA: TGCAGTGCTGTCCGGGACGGGCAGTTCTTC. Amino acids: CSAVRDGQFF.

This chain joins TRBV7-2 and TRBJ2-7; the D gene is possibly TRBD1 (7 bases). The germline V and J ends were trimmed by 2 bases and 0 bases, with 11 bases remaining between them. The germline V gene encodes CDR1 SGHTA and CDR2 FQGNSA. This CDR3 is built from 15 residues. Here the CDR3 DNA reads TGTGCCAGCAGCTTAAGGGGGGACAGCTCCTACGAGCAGTACTTC. Translating it yields CASSLRGDSSYEQYF. Full variable domain (rest looked up from reference TRBV7-2 and TRBJ2-7): GAGVSQSPSNKVTEKGKDVELRCDPISGHTALYWYRQSLGQGLEFLIYFQGNSAPDKSGLPSDRFSAERTGGSVSTLTIQRTQQEDSAVYLCASSLRGDSSYEQYFGPGTRLTVT.

V gene TRBV5-6 combines with J gene TRBJ1-4; 7 nucleotides line up with TRBD1. CDR1 is SGHDT, CDR2 YYEEEE, per germline. The junction had 7 bases not matched to a gene; V was cut back by 4 bases and J by 4 bases. CDR3 size: 15 residues. CDR3 nucleotides: TGTGCCAGCAGCCAGACAGGGTCAGATAATGAAAAACTGTTTTTT. This translates into CASSQTGSDNEKLFF. The variable domain in full, completed from reference TRBV5-6 and TRBJ1-4, reads DAGVTQSPTHLIKTRGQQVTLRCSPKSGHDTVSWYQQALGQGPQFIFQYYEEEERQRGNFPDRFSGHQFPNYSSELNVNALLLGDSALYLCASSQTGSDNEKLFFGSGTQLSVL.

This chain uses TRBV5-1 with TRBJ1-1; 12 bases fit TRBD1. From germline, CDR1 is SGHRS and CDR2 YFSETQ. CDR3 length: 13 residues. Trimming cost V 7 bases and J 11 bases; bases outside gene matches: 9. The CDR3 nucleotides read TGCGCCAGCGCTGGGACAGGGGGCCGGGGGGCTTTCTTT. Protein sequence: CASAGTGGRGAFF.

The gene calls are TRBV2 and TRBJ2-1; D is unresolved. The CDR3 has 14 amino acids. With 3 bases removed from V and 14 bases from J, the gap between germline ends came to 20 bases. The germline V gene encodes CDR1 SNHLY and CDR2 FYNNEI. CDR3 region: CASSDATHRVKEFF. As DNA, the CDR3 is TGTGCCAGCAGTGATGCTACTCATCGGGTAAAGGAGTTCTTC.

This clone was detected a few times. The rearrangement uses TRBV4-2 and TRBJ1-5, with D maybe TRBD1 (5 bases). The CDR3 is 20 residues long. Germline values: CDR1 LGHNA, CDR2 YNFKEQ. V was trimmed by 1 base and J by 0 bases, leaving 22 bases between them. The CDR3 region has the DNA TGTGCCAGCAGCCAAGGTCCGGGGGACTCCTTCTATTATAGCAATCAGCCCCAGCATTTT. It yields the protein CASSQGPGDSFYYSNQPQHF.

This chain joins TRBV10-1 and TRBJ1-1; 8 nucleotides match TRBD1. V dropped 6 bases and J dropped 3; count of bases not matched to a gene: 18. This CDR3 is built from 18 residues. CDR1 and CDR2 (germline): WNHNN, SYGVQD (reference sequence). The CDR3 DNA sequence: TGCGCCAGCAGCACCGGGGTCAGGGGGCGAGATCTTGACACTGAAGCTTTCTTT. This encodes CASSTGVRGRDLDTEAFF.

This rearrangement joins TRBV28 to TRBJ2-3; TRBD2 matches 11 bases. V was clipped by 3 bases and J by 0 bases; unmatched bases: 17. Germline V lookup: CDR1 MDHEN, CDR2 SYDVKM. This CDR3 contains 21 residues. CDR3 sequence: CASSFKGLAGGCPTSTDTQYF. The CDR3, as DNA: TGTGCCAGCAGTTTTAAGGGGCTAGCGGGGGGATGCCCAACTAGCACAGATACGCAGTATTTT. The variable domain in full, completed from reference TRBV28 and TRBJ2-3, reads DVKVTQSSRYLVKRTGEKVFLECVQDMDHENMFWYRQDPGLGLRLIYFSYDVKMKEKGDIPEGYSVSREKKERFSLILESASTNQTSMYLCASSFKGLAGGCPTSTDTQYFGPGTRLTVL.

This clone occurred once. The chain has TRBV19 and TRBJ2-7; 9 bases agree with TRBD1. Germline-derived CDR1 and CDR2 are LNHDA and SQIVND (reference sequence). The CDR3 length is 14 residues. Trimming removed 6 bases from V and 5 bases from J; junction bases left unmatched: 8. This chain's CDR3 is CASRGQGSRHEQYF. CDR3 nucleotides: TGTGCCAGTAGAGGACAGGGGAGTCGGCACGAGCAGTACTTC.

This clone was detected only once. The V gene is TRBV7-2, the J gene TRBJ2-3; 7 bases align to TRBD2. The trim removed 5 bases at V and 0 bases at J, leaving 17 bases unmatched. The CDR3 sequence is 19 residues long. Germline V gives CDR1 SGHTA, CDR2 FQGNSA. CDR3: CASSPTGFLGGSSTDTQYF. In DNA, the CDR3 is TGTGCCAGCAGCCCTACCGGATTCCTCGGGGGGTCTAGCACAGATACGCAGTATTTT.

This clone was counted a single time. The rearrangement links TRBV7-2 to TRBJ1-5; TRBD1 matches at 9 bases. The CDR3 runs 17 residues. The germline gives CDR1 SGHTA, CDR2 FQGNSA. Trimming removed 1 base from V and 0 bases from J; junction bases left unmatched: 4. The CDR3 DNA reads as TGTGCCAGCAGCTTAGACGGGACAGGGTATAGCAATCAGCCCCAGCATTTT. Translated, it gives CASSLDGTGYSNQPQHF.

This sequence joins TRBV25-1 and TRBJ1-1; tentative D call: TRBD1 (6 bases). Germline lookup yields CDR1 MGHDK and CDR2 SYGVNS. The CDR3 loop spans 15 amino acids. Deletions cut 4 bases from V and 8 bases from J, with 20 bases between. The CDR3 DNA is TGTGCCAGCAGTGCCTCGAGGACAGCTCCAAAAGAAGCTTTCTTT. This translates into CASSASRTAPKEAFF. The full variable domain, with the rest looked up from reference TRBV25-1 and TRBJ1-1, is EADIYQTPRYLVIGTGKKITLECSQTMGHDKMYWYQQDPGMELHLIHYSYGVNSTEKGDLSSESTVSRIRTEHFPLTLESARPSHTSQYLCASSASRTAPKEAFFGQGTRLTVV.